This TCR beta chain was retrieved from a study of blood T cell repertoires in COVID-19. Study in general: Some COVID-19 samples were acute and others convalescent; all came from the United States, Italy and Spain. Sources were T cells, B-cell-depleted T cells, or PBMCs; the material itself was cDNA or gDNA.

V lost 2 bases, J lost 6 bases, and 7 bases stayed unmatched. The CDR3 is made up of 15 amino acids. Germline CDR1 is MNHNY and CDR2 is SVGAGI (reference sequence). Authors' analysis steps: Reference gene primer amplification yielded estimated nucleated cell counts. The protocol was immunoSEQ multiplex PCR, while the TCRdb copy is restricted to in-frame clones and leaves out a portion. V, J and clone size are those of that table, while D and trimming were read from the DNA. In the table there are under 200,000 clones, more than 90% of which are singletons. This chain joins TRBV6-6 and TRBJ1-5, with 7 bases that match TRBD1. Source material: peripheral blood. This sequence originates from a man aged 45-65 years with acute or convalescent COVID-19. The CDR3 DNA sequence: TGTGCCAGCAGTTACGGGACAGCCACAACTCAGCCCCAGCATTTT. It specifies CASSYGTATTQPQHF.